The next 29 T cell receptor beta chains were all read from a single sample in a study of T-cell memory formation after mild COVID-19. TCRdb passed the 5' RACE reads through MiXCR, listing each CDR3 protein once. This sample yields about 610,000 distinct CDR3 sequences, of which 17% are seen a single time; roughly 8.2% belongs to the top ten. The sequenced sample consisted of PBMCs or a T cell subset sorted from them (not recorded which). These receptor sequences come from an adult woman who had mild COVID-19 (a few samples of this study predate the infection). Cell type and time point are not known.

The CDR3 nucleotides read TGTGCCAGCAGCAAAGGGGTGGTCAGGGGGCAAAACATTCAGTACTTC. Protein product: CASSKGVVRGQNIQYF. The chain is built from TRBV7-2 and TRBJ2-4; TRBD1 aligns across 8 bases. The CDR3 length is 16 residues. Germline trimming cut 5 bases from V and 5 bases from J; bases unmatched to any gene: 11. Germline V gene lookup returns CDR1 SGHTA and CDR2 FQGNSA.

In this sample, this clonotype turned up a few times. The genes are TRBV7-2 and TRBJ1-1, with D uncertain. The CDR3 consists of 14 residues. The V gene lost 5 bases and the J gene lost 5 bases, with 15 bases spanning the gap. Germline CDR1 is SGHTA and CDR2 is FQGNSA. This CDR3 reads CASSRRTVETEAFF. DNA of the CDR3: TGTGCCAGCAGCCGAAGGACGGTGGAGACTGAAGCTTTCTTT.

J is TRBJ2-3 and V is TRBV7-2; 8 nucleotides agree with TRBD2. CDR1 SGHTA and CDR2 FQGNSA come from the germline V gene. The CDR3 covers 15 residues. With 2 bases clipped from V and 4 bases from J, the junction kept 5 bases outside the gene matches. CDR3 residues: CASSLQTSASDTQYF. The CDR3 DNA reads TGTGCCAGCAGCTTACAGACTAGCGCTTCAGATACGCAGTATTTT.

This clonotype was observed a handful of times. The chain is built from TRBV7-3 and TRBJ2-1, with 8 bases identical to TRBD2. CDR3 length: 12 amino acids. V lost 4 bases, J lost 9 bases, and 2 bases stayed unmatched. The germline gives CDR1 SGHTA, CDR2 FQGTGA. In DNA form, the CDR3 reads TGTGCCAGCAGCTCCGGGGGGGTTGAGCAGTTCTTC. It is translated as CASSSGGVEQFF.

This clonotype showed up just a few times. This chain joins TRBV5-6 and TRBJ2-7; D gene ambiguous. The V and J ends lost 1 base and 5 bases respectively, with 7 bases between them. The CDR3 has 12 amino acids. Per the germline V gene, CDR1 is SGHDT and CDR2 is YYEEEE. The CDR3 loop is CASSLIDDEQYF. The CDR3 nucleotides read TGTGCCAGCAGCTTGATAGATGACGAGCAGTACTTC.

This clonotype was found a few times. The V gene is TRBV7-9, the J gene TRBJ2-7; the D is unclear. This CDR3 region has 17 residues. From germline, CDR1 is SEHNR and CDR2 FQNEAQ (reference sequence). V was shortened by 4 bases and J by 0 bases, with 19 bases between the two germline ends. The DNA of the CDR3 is TGTGCCAGCAGCTCCCCCCCTACTCGGGCCCTCTCCTACGAGCAGTACTTC. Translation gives CASSSPPTRALSYEQYF.

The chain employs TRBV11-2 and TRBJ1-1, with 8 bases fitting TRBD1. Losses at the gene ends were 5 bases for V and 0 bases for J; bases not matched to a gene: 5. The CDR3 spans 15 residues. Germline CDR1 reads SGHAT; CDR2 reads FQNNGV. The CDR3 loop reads CASSVRQGLNTEAFF. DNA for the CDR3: TGTGCCAGCAGCGTCCGACAGGGGTTGAACACTGAAGCTTTCTTT. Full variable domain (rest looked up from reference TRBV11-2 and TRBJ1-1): EAGVAQSPRYKIIEKRQSVAFWCNPISGHATLYWYQQILGQGPKLLIQFQNNGVVDDSQLPKDRFSAERLKGVDSTLKIQPAKLEDSAVYLCASSVRQGLNTEAFFGQGTRLTVV.

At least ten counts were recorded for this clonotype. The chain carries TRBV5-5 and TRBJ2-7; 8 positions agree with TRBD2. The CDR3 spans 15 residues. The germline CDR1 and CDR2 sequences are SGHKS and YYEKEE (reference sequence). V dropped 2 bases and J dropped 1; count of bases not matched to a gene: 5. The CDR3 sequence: CASSFLGGDSYEQYF. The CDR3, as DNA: TGTGCCAGCAGCTTTCTCGGGGGGGATTCCTACGAGCAGTACTTC.

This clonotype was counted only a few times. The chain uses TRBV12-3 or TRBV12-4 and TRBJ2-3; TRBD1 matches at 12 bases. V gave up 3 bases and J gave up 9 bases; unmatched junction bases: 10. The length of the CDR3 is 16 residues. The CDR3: CASSFFGTGGLQTQYF. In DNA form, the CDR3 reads TGTGCCAGCAGTTTCTTCGGGACAGGGGGCCTCCAGACGCAGTATTTT.

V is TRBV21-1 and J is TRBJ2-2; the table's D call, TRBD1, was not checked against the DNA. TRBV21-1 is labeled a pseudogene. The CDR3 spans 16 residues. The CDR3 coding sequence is TGTGCCAGCAAAGGGGTCCGCGGCTGGTGCGCCGGGGAGCTGTTTTTT. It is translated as CASKGVRGWCAGELFF.

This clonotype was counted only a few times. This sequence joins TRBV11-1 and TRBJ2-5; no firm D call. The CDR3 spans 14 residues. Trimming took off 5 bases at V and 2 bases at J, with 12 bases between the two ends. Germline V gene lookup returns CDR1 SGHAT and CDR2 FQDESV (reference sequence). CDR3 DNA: TGTGCCAGCAGCCCCACCGGTGAGCAAGAGACCCAGTACTTC. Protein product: CASSPTGEQETQYF.

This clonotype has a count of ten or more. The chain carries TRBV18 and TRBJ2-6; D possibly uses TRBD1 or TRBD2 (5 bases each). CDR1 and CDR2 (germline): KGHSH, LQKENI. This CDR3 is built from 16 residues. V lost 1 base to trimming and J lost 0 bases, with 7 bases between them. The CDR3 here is CASSPRGTSGANVLTF. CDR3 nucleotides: TGTGCCAGCTCACCACGGGGGACCTCTGGGGCCAACGTCCTGACTTTC.

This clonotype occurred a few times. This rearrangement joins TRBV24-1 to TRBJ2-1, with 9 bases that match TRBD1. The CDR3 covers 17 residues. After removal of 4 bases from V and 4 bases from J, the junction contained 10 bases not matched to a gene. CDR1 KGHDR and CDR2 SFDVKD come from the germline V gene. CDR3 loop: CATSDSPGTGNYNEQFF. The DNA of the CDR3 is TGTGCCACCAGTGACTCCCCCGGGACAGGGAATTACAATGAGCAGTTCTTC.

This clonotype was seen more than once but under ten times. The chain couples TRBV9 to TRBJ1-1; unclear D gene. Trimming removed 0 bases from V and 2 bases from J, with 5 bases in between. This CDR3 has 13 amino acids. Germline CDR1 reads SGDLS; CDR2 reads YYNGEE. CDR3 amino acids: CASSVVSNTEAFF. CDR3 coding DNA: TGTGCCAGCAGCGTAGTCAGTAACACTGAAGCTTTCTTT.

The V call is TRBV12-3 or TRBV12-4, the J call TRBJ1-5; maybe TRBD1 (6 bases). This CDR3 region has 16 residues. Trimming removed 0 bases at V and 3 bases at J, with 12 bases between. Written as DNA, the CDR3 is TGTGCCAGCAGTTTAGCTCACAGGGAGGTCAATCAGCCCCAGCATTTT. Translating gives CASSLAHREVNQPQHF.

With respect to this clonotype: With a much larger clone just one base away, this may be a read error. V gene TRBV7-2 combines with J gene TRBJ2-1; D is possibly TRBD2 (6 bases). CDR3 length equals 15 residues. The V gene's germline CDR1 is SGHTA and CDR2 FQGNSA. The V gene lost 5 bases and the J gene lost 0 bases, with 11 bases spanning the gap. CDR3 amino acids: CASSRDWGSYNEQFF. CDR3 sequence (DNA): TGTGCCAGCAGCCGGGACTGGGGCTCCTACAATGAGCAGTTCTTC.

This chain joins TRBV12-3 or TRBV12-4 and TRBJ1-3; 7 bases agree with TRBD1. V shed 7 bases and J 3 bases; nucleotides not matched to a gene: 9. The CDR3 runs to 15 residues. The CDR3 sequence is CASTTSGDSGNTIYF. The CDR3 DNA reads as TGTGCCAGCACCACGTCAGGGGACAGTGGAAACACCATATATTTT.

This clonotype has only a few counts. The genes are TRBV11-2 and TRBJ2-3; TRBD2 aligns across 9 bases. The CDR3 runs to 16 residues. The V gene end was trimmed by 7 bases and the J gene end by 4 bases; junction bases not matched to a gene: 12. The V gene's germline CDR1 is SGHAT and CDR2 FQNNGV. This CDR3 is CASILSGGGAPDTQYF. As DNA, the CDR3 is TGTGCCAGCATCCTCAGTGGCGGGGGGGCCCCAGATACGCAGTATTTT.

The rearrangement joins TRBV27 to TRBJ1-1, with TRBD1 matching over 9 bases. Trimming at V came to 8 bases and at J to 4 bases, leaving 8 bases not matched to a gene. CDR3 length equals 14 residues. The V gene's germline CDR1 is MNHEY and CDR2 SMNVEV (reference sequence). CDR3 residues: CASRASDRGTEAFF. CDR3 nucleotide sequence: TGTGCCAGCCGAGCTTCGGACAGGGGCACTGAAGCTTTCTTT.

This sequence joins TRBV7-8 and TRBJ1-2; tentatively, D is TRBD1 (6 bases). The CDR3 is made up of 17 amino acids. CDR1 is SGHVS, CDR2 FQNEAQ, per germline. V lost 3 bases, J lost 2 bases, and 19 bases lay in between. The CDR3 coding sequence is TGTGCCAGCAGCTTGGGTCTGTTTGGGGGGCGCAACTATGGCTACACCTTC. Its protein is CASSLGLFGGRNYGYTF.

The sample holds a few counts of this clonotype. The CDR3 DNA is TGCGCCAGCAGCCAAGAGGCGGGAGGGCTAGATACGCAGTATTTT. It translates to CASSQEAGGLDTQYF. The genes are TRBV4-3 and TRBJ2-3; TRBD2 matches 9 bases. J lost 5 bases, V lost 0 bases, and 3 bases had no gene match. Germline values: CDR1 LGHNA, CDR2 YSLEER. This CDR3 spans 15 amino acids.

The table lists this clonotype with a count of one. CDR3 sequence reads: CASSLGAGGLTSTDTQYF. DNA of the CDR3: TGCGCCAGCAGCTTAGGAGCGGGGGGCCTGACTAGCACAGATACGCAGTATTTT. This chain links TRBV5-1 with TRBJ2-3; TRBD2 aligns across 9 bases. The CDR3 consists of 18 residues. V lost 2 bases, J lost 0 bases, and 10 bases stayed unmatched. Looked up from germline, CDR1 is SGHRS and CDR2 is YFSETQ.

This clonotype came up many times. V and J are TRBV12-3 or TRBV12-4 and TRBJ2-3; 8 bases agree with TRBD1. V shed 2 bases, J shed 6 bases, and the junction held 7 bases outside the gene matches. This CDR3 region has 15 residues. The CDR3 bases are TGTGCCAGCAGTTTACGACAGGGGAAGGACGATACGCAGTATTTT. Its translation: CASSLRQGKDDTQYF.

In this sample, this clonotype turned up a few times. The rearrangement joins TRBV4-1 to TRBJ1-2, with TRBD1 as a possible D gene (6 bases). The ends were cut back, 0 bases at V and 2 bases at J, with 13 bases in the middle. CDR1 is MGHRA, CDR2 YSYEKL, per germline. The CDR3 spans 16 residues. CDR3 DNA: TGCGCCAGCAGCCAAGATCGAGCCAGGGGAAACTATGGCTACACCTTC. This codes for CASSQDRARGNYGYTF.

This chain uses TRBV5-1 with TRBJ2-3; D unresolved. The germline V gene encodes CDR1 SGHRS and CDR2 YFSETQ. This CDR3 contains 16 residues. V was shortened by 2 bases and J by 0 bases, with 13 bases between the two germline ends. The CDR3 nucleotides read TGCGCCAGCAGCTTCACCCCGGTCGCAAGCACAGATACGCAGTATTTT. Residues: CASSFTPVASTDTQYF.

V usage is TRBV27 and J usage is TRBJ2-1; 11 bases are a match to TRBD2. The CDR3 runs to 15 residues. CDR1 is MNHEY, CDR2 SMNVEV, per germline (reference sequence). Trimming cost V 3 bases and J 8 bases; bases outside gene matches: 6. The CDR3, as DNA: TGTGCCAGCAGTTTCATAGCGGGGGGGGTCCATGAGCAGTTCTTC. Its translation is CASSFIAGGVHEQFF.

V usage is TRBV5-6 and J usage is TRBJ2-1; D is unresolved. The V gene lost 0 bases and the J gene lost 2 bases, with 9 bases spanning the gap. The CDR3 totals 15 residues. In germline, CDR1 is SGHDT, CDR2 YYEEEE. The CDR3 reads CASSLEPAAYNEQFF. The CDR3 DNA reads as TGTGCCAGCAGCTTGGAACCGGCAGCCTACAATGAGCAGTTCTTC.

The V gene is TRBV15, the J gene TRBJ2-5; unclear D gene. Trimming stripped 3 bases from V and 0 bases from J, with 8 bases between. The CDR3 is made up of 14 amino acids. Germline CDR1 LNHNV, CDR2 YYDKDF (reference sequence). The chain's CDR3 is CATSSRVYQETQYF. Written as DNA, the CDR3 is TGTGCCACCAGCAGTAGGGTCTACCAAGAGACCCAGTACTTC. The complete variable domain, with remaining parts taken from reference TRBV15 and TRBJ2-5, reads DAMVIQNPRYQVTQFGKPVTLSCSQTLNHNVMYWYQQKSSQAPKLLFHYYDKDFNNEADTPDNFQSRRPNTSFCFLDIRSPGLGDTAMYLCATSSRVYQETQYFGPGTRLLVL.

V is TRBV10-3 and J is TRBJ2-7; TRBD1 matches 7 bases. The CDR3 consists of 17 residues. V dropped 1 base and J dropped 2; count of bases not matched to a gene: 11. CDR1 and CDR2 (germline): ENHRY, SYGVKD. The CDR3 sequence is CAISEFSPGQGAYEQYF. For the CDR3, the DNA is TGTGCCATCAGTGAGTTCAGCCCGGGCCAGGGGGCCTACGAGCAGTACTTC.